The rows below give T cell receptor beta chains drawn from one sample of a study of blood T cell repertoires in COVID-19. The protocol was immunoSEQ multiplex PCR, while the TCRdb copy is restricted to in-frame clones and leaves out a portion. Of hundreds of thousands of clones in the sample, 82% were seen once. Sequencing was done on a sample of peripheral blood. The receptors stem from a woman in her seventies with acute or convalescent COVID-19. Both conserved end residues are part of each CDR3.

CDR3,V,J
CASRAQSTGATYEQYF,TRBV7-2,TRBJ2-7
CASSIWTGPPVF,TRBV7-2,TRBJ2-7
CASRRDRGYNQPQHF,TRBV7-2,TRBJ1-5
CASSVDPGGVYNEQFF,TRBV9,TRBJ2-1
CASSLGRTVGGYTF,TRBV7-9,TRBJ1-2
CASSLLDTSGNSPLHF,TRBV7-8,TRBJ1-6
CASSYPSGGAPRETQYF,TRBV6-2/TRBV6-3,TRBJ2-5
CASSFRQGASPLHF,TRBV7-2,TRBJ1-6
CASGHSGGSNEQFF,TRBV6-6,TRBJ2-1
CASSQPGQAPYEQYF,TRBV3-1/TRBV3-2,TRBJ2-7
CASSLGPQGFNQPQHF,TRBV7-9,TRBJ1-5
CASRGDMNTEAFF,TRBV6-6,TRBJ1-1
CASSQPTGLGYEQYF,TRBV14,TRBJ2-7
CASSMGLSNQPQHF,TRBV19,TRBJ1-5
CASSSLDREGYTF,TRBV13,TRBJ1-2
CAISSRGLRDRGREGYTF,TRBV10-3,TRBJ1-2
CASSYEGSLGSPLHF,TRBV6-5,TRBJ1-6
CASSLNPGQEGTQYF,TRBV5-4,TRBJ2-5
CASSLTDRATGELFF,TRBV7-6,TRBJ2-2
CASSAGQGMGTEAFF,TRBV27,TRBJ1-1
CASSPSSGNQPQHF,TRBV5-1,TRBJ1-5
CASSLDGASSGNTIYF,TRBV5-1,TRBJ1-3
CASNLGQTSTDTQYF,TRBV6-5,TRBJ2-3
CASSFRGRQETQYF,TRBV28,TRBJ2-5
CASSEGTGSYYSNQPQHF,TRBV10-1,TRBJ1-5
CATSRDPLNTEAFF,TRBV15,TRBJ1-1
CASSYWGGETQYF,TRBV6-5,TRBJ2-5
CATGDRGPYEQYF,TRBV27,TRBJ2-7
CASSRSIGGRTNTQYF,TRBV4-3,TRBJ2-3
CASSPPGANEKLFF,TRBV18,TRBJ1-4
CASSSTITGTQYF,TRBV6-5,TRBJ2-5
CAITEGGADQPQHF,TRBV10-3,TRBJ1-5
CASSQDLRGARDSPLHF,TRBV4-1,TRBJ1-6
CASSLGFAGGNEQFF,TRBV5-1,TRBJ2-1
CASSLTGLYEQYF,TRBV2,TRBJ2-7
CASSSQGLTQHF,TRBV7-2,TRBJ1-5
CASSPTGSSSGNTIYF,TRBV3-1/TRBV3-2,TRBJ1-3
CASSQDSPRGASGNTIYF,TRBV4-1,TRBJ1-3
CSVEPGQGAFF,TRBV29-1,TRBJ1-1
CASSERTGDGYTF,TRBV6-1,TRBJ1-2
CASSQLGSNTEAFF,TRBV7-2,TRBJ1-1
CASSLGGGGEQYF,TRBV5-1,TRBJ2-7
CASSLRGWRQGAQWAYGYTF,TRBV27,TRBJ1-2
CASSLGTGNEQFF,TRBV5-1,TRBJ2-1
CAWSWTSGGLYTQYF,TRBV30,TRBJ2-3
CASTPTTGDYGYTF,TRBV6-5,TRBJ1-2
CASSPSLGGDQPQHF,TRBV6-5,TRBJ1-5
CASSEEAGLYEKLFF,TRBV2,TRBJ1-4
CASSYVSSGANVLTF,TRBV6-6,TRBJ2-6
CASSFDLGGGPLHF,TRBV27,TRBJ1-6
CATSMRGGAETQYF,TRBV15,TRBJ2-5
CASTGQVNGNQPQHF,TRBV6-5,TRBJ1-5
CASSRQGAHYGYTF,TRBV28,TRBJ1-2
CASSEGTGLLNEKLFF,TRBV10-1,TRBJ1-4
CASSQAGGRAVWSYTF,TRBV3-1/TRBV3-2,TRBJ1-2